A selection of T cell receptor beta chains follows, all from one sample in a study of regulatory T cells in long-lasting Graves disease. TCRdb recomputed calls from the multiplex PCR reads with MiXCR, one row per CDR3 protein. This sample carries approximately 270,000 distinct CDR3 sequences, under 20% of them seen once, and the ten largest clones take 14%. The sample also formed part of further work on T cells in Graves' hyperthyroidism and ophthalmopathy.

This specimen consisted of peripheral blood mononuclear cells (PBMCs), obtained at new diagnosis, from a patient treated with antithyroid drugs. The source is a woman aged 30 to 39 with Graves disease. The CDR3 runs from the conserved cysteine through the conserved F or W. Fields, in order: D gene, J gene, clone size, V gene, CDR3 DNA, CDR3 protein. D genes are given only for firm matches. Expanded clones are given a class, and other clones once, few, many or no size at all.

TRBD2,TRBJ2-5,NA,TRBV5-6,TGTGCCAGCAGCCGGGAGGGCCAGGGAGGAGGAGAGACCCAGTACTTC,CASSREGQGGGETQYF
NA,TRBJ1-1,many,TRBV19,TGTGCCAGTAGTTTGTCAGGGAGGGCTTTCTTT,CASSLSGRAFF
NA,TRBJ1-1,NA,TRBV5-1,TGCGCCAGCAGCGAGGGTTTCGCTGAGGGTGCTTTCTTT,CASSEGFAEGAFF
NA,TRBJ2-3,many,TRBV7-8,TGTGCCAGCAGCTTCGGAACAGATACGCAGTATTTT,CASSFGTDTQYF
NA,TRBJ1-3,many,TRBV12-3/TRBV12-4,TGTGCCAGCAGTTACCCGAGAGGGGGGCGCGGGGACACCATATATTTT,CASSYPRGGRGDTIYF
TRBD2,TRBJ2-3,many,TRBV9,TGTGCCAGCAGCGTAACCCCGGGGGGATCAGATACGCAGTATTTT,CASSVTPGGSDTQYF
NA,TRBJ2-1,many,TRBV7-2,TGTGCCAGCAGCTTGGTTGGGGGGCGTGAGCAGTTCTTC,CASSLVGGREQFF
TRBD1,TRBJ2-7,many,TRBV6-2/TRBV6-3,TGTGCCAGCAGTGAAGGGACAGGGGGCTCCTACGAGCAGTACTTC,CASSEGTGGSYEQYF
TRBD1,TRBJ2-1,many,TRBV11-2,TGTGCCAGCAGCTCCCCCCGGGGACAGGGGAGCAGGTCCTACAATGAGCAGTTCTTC,CASSSPRGQGSRSYNEQFF
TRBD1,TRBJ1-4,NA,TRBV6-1,TGTGCCAGCAGTGAAGGTGGATGGACAGGGATCACCGGGGAGCTGACTAATGAAAAACTGTTTTTT,CASSEGGWTGITGELTNEKLFF
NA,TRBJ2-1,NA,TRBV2,TGTGCCAGCAGCCGGTTCGATGAGCAGTTCTTC,CASSRFDEQFF
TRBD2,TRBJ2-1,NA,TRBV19,TGTGCCAGTAGTAAGGTAGCGGGGTATGAGCAGTTCTTC,CASSKVAGYEQFF
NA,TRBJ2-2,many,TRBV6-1,TGTGCCAGCAGTGTTTTATCCGGGCCTGGGGAGCTGTTTTTT,CASSVLSGPGELFF
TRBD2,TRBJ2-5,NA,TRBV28,TGTGCCAGCACTTCCGGGGGGGTTCGAGAGACCCAGTACTTC,CASTSGGVRETQYF
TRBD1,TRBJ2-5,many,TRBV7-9,TGTGCCAGCAGCTACCCGGGACAGGGGATGGAGACCCAGTACTTC,CASSYPGQGMETQYF
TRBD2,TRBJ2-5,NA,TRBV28,TGTGCCAGCAGTTTAGGGCCTAGCGGGAATCGTCAAGAGACCCAGTACTTC,CASSLGPSGNRQETQYF
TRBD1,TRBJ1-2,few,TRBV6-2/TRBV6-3,TGTGCCAGCGGGGGACAGGGCGGCTATGGCTACACCTTC,CASGGQGGYGYTF
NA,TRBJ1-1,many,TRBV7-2,TGTGCCAGCAGCTTAGCCGGAGGAACATGGGAAGCTTTCTTT,CASSLAGGTWEAFF
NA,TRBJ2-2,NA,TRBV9,TGTGCCAGCAGCGTAGAGGTAATGGGAGCCGGGGAGCTGTTTTTT,CASSVEVMGAGELFF
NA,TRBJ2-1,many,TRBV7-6,TGTGCCAGCAGCTTAGCGACGGGTAGCTCCTACAATGAGCAGTTCTTC,CASSLATGSSYNEQFF
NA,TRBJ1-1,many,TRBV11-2,TGTGCCAGCCGGGTCGGAGAGCGAGGAGCTTTCTTT,CASRVGERGAFF
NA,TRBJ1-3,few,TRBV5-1,TGCGCCAGCAGCTTGGATCCCCAGGGAACTGGAAACACCATATATTTT,CASSLDPQGTGNTIYF
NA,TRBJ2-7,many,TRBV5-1,TGCGCCAGCAGCCTAAGACCGGCCCCCTACGAGCAGTACTTC,CASSLRPAPYEQYF
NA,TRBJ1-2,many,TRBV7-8,TGTGCCAGCAGCTCAGACCTTCCAGGCCGCTACACCTTC,CASSSDLPGRYTF
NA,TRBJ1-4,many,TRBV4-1,TGCGCCAGCAGCCAGATGGACGGGCGGCTGTTTTTT,CASSQMDGRLFF
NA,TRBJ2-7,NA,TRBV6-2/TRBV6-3,TGTGCCAGCTACGGGACATTCGCCAGGGGTTACGAGCAGTACTTC,CASYGTFARGYEQYF
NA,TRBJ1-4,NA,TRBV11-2,TGTGCCAGCAGCTTAAAGACGGTTCGGAATGAAAAACTGTTTTTT,CASSLKTVRNEKLFF
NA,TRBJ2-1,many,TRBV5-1,TGCGCCAGCAGCTTGGGGTTCAATGAGCAGTTCTTC,CASSLGFNEQFF
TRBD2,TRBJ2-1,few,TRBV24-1,TGTGCCACCAGTGATTCGAGCGGGGGGGCGCACAATGAGCAGTTCTTC,CATSDSSGGAHNEQFF
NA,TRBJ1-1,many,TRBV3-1,TGTGCCAGCAGCCAAGCAGGAATGAACACTGAAGCTTTCTTT,CASSQAGMNTEAFF
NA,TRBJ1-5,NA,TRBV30,TGTGCCTGGTCGCAGGGATATAGCAATCAGCCCCAGCATTTT,CAWSQGYSNQPQHF
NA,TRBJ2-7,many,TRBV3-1,TGTGCCAGCAGCCAACCTGGAAACGAGCAGTACTTC,CASSQPGNEQYF
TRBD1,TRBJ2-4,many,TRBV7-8,TGTGCCAGCAGCTTAGGGGACAGGGGGGGGATTCAGTACTTC,CASSLGDRGGIQYF
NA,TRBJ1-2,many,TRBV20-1,TGCAGTGCTAGAACCGTCTATGGCTACACCTTC,CSARTVYGYTF
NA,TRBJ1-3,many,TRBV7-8,TGTGCCAGCAGCTTAACAGGGCTCGGAAACACCATATATTTT,CASSLTGLGNTIYF
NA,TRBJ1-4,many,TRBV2,TGTGCCAGCAGGACCTCAGGGTCTGGCGAAAAACTGTTTTTT,CASRTSGSGEKLFF
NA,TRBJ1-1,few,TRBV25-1,TGTGCCAGCAGTCGCGGCCATCCCGCTGAAGCTTTCTTT,CASSRGHPAEAFF
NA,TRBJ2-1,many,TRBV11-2,TGTGCCAGCAGCTTAGACGGCAGCTACAATGAGCAGTTCTTC,CASSLDGSYNEQFF
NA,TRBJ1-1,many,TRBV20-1,TGCAGTGCTAGGGGGGACCAGAACACTGAAGCTTTCTTT,CSARGDQNTEAFF
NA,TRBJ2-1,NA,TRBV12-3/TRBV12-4,TGTGCCAGCAGTTTAACGGGGGACAATGAGCAGTTCTTC,CASSLTGDNEQFF
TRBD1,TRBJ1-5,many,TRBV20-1,TGCAGTGCTAGCCAGGGACAGGGCATGGCGAGCAATCAGCCCCAGCATTTT,CSASQGQGMASNQPQHF
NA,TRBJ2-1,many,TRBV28,TGTGCCAGCAGCTTGTACACGAGCAAATACAATGAGCAGTTCTTC,CASSLYTSKYNEQFF
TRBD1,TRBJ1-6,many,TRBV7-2,TGTGCCAGCAGCTTACGGGGGACAGGGGTAAATTCACCCCTCCACTTT,CASSLRGTGVNSPLHF
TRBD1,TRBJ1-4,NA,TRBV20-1,TGCAGTGCTAGAGGGGACAGGGGGTTTGGGAAACTGTTTTTT,CSARGDRGFGKLFF
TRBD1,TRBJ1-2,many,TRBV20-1,TGCAGTGCTGCCGGGACAGGCTTTTATGGCTACACCTTC,CSAAGTGFYGYTF
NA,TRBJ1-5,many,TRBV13,TGTGCCAGCAGCTTCCCACCACGGGCGGCGCCAAATCAGCCCCAGCATTTT,CASSFPPRAAPNQPQHF
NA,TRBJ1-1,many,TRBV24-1,TGTGCCACCAGTGATACCCGGGGGACTGAAGCTTTCTTT,CATSDTRGTEAFF
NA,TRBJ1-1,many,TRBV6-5,TGTGCCAGCAGTTACCTCACTGGGGGGGACACTGAAGCTTTCTTT,CASSYLTGGDTEAFF
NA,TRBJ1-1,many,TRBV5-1,TGCGCCAGCAGCTTACCCCGGAACACTGAAGCTTTCTTT,CASSLPRNTEAFF
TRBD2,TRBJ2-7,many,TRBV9,TGTGCCAGCAGCGTAGGACTAGCGGGGATCTACGAGCAGTACTTC,CASSVGLAGIYEQYF